In its sample, the clone carrying this TCR beta chain was seen once. What it recognizes is unknown. Distinct nucleotide sequences in the sample also encode this CDR3. J was trimmed by 0 bases and V by 3 bases; bases with no gene match: 8. The germline V gene encodes CDR1 LGHNA and CDR2 YSLEER. This CDR3 region has 16 residues. The donors were members of the roughly 120-subject validation cohort (separate from the roughly 670-subject first cohort). The data stem from a study of cytomegalovirus exposure and HLA in healthy donors. The wider study: The same platform as the 500 to 700 first-cohort repertoires was used for the 130 or so validation repertoires, a later analysis reported. Study findings and constraints: Reportedly, diagnosis of cytomegalovirus status by the classifier showed high specificity and sensitivity.

Sequenced by immunoSEQ multiplex PCR; TCRdb stores in-frame clones only, minus some. The data contain under 200,000 clones, roughly nine tenths of them seen just once; the ten biggest clones take up around 6%. V is TRBV4-3 and J is TRBJ2-7, with TRBD1 identical over 7 bases. Sequencing was performed on PBMCs. This clonotype was obtained from a woman in her thirties in good health and CMV-seronegative. CDR3 sequence: CASSHQTGDSSYEQYF. CDR3 nucleotides: TGCGCCAGCAGCCATCAAACCGGGGACAGCTCCTACGAGCAGTACTTC.